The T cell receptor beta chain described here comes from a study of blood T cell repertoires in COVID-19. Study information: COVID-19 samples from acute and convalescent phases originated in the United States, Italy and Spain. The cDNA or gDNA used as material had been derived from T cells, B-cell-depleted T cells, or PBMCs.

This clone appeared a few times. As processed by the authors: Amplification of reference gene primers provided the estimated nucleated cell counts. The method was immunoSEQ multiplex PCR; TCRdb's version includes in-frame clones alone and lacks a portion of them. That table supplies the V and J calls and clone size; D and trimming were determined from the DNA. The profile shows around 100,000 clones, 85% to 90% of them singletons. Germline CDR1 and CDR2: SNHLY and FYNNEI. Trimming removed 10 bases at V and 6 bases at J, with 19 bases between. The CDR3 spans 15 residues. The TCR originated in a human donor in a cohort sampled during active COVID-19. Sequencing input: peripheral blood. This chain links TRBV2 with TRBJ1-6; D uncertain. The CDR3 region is CATPREAGFNSPLHF. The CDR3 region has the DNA TGTGCCACCCCTCGGGAAGCCGGATTTAATTCACCCCTCCACTTT. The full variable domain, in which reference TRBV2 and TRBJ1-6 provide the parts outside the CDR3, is EPEVTQTPSHQVTQMGQEVILRCVPISNHLYFYWYRQILGQKVEFLVSFYNNEISEKSEIFDDQFSVERPDGSNFTLKIRSTKLEDSAMYFCATPREAGFNSPLHFGNGTRLTVT.